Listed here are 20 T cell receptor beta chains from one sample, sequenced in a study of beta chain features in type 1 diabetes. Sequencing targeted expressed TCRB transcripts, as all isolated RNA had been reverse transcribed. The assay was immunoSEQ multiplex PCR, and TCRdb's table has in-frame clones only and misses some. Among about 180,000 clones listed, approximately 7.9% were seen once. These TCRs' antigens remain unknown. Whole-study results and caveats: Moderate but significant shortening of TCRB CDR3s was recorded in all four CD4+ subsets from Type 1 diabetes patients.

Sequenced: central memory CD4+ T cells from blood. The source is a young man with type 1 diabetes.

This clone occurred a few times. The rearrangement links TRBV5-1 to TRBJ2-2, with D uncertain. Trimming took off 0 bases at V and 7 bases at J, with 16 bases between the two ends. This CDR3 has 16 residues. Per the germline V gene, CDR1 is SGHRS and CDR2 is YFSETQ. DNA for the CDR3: TGCGCCAGCAGCTTGGGTGCTTCGTTGGTACTCGGGGAGCTGTTTTTT. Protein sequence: CASSLGASLVLGELFF.

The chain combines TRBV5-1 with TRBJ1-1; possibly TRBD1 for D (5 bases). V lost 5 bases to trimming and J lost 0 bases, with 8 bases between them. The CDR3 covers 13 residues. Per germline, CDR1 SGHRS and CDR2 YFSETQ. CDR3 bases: TGCGCCAGCAGAGTGGACATGAACACTGAAGCTTTCTTT. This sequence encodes CASRVDMNTEAFF.

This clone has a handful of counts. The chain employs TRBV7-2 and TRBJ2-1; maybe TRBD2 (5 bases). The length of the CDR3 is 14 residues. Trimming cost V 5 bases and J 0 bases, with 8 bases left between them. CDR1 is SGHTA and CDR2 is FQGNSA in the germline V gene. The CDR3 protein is CASSPTSSYNEQFF. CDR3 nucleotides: TGTGCCAGCAGCCCTACTAGCTCCTACAATGAGCAGTTCTTC.

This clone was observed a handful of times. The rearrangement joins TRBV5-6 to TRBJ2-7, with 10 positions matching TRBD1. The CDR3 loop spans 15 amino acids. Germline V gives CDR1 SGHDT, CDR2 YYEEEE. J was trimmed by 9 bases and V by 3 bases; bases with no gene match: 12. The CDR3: CASSSGQGVSWVQYF. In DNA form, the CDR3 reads TGTGCCAGCAGCTCCGGACAGGGGGTAAGCTGGGTGCAGTACTTC.

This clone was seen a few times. CDR3 protein: CASSWDRGLVSETQYF. CDR3 nucleotide sequence: TGTGCCAGCAGCTGGGACAGGGGGCTTGTGTCAGAGACCCAGTACTTC. The chain couples TRBV7-2 to TRBJ2-5, with 12 bases that match TRBD1. The J segment lost 4 bases and the V segment lost 4 bases, leaving 7 bases of the junction unmatched. CDR3 size: 16 residues. Looked up from germline, CDR1 is SGHTA and CDR2 is FQGNSA.

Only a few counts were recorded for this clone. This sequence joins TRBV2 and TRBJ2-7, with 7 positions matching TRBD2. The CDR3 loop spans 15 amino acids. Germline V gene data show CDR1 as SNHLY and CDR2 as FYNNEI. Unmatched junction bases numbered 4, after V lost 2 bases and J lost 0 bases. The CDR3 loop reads CASSERGDYSYEQYF. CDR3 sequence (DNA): TGTGCCAGCAGTGAACGGGGGGACTACTCCTACGAGCAGTACTTC.

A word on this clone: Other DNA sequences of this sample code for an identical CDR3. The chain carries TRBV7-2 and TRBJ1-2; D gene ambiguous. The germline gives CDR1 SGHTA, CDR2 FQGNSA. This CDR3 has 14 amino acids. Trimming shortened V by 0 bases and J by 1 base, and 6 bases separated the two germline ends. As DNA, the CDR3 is TGTGCCAGCAGCTTAGCGCACAGTAACTATGGCTACACCTTC. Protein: CASSLAHSNYGYTF.

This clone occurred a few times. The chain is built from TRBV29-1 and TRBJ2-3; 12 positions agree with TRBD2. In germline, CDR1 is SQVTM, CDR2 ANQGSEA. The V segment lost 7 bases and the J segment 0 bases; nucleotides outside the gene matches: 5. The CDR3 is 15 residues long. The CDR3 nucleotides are TGCAGCGCCGAGACTAGCGGGGGTAGCACAGATACGCAGTATTTT. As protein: CSAETSGGSTDTQYF.

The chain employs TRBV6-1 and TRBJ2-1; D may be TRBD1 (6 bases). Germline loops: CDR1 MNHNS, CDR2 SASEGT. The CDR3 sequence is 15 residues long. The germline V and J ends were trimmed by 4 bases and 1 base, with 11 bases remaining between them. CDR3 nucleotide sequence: TGTGCCAGCAGTGCACAGGGTCCTTCCTACAATGAGCAGTTCTTC. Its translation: CASSAQGPSYNEQFF.

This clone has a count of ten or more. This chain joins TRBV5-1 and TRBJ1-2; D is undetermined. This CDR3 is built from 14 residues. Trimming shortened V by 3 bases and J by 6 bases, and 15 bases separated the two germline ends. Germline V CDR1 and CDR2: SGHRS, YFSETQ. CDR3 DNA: TGCGCCAGCAGCTGGGCCTCGGGGAAACATGGCTACACCTTC. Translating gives CASSWASGKHGYTF. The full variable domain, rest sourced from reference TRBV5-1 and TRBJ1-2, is KAGVTQTPRYLIKTRGQQVTLSCSPISGHRSVSWYQQTPGQGLQFLFEYFSETQRNKGNFPGRFSGRQFSNSRSEMNVSTLELGDSALYLCASSWASGKHGYTFGSGTRLTVV.

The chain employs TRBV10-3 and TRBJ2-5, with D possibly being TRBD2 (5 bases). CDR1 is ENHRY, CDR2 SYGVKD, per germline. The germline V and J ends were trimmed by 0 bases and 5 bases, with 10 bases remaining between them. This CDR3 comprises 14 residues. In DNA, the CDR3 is TGTGCCATCAGTGAGTCGAGGGATGAGGAGACCCAGTACTTC. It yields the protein CAISESRDEETQYF.

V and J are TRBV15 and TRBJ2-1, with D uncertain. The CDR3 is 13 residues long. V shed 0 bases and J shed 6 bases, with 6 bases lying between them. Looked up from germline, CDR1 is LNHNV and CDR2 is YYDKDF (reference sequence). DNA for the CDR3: TGTGCCACCAGCAGAGATCCGGGCAATGAGCAGTTCTTC. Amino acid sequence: CATSRDPGNEQFF.

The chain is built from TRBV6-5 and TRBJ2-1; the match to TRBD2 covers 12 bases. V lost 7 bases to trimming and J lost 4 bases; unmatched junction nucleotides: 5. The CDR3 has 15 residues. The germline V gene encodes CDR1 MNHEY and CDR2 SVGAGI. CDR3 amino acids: CASTNGLAGYNEQFF. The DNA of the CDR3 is TGTGCCAGCACCAACGGACTAGCGGGGTACAATGAGCAGTTCTTC.

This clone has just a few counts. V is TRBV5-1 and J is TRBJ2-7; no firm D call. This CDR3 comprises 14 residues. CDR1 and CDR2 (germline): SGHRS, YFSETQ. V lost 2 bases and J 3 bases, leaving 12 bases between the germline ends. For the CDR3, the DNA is TGCGCCAGCAGCTTTTTGACGGCTAGCTACGAGCAGTACTTC. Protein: CASSFLTASYEQYF. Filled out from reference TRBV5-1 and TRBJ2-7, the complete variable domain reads KAGVTQTPRYLIKTRGQQVTLSCSPISGHRSVSWYQQTPGQGLQFLFEYFSETQRNKGNFPGRFSGRQFSNSRSEMNVSTLELGDSALYLCASSFLTASYEQYFGPGTRLTVT.

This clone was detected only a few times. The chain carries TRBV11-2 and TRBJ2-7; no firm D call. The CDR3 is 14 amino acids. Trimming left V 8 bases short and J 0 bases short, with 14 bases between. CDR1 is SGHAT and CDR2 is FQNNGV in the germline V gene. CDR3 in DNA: TGTGCCAGCGCGCTAGGCGCCACCTCCTACGAGCAGTACTTC. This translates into CASALGATSYEQYF.

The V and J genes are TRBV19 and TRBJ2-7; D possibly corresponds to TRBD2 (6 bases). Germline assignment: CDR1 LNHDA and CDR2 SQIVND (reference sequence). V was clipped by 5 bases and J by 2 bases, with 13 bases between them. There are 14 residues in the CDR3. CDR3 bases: TGTGCCAGTAGTTACTCGGCGGGACCCTACGAGCAGTACTTC. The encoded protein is CASSYSAGPYEQYF.

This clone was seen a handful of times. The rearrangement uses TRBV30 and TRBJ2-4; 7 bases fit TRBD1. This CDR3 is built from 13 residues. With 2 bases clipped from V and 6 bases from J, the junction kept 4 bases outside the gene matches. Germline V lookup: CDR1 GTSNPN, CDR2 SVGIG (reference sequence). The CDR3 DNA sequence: TGTGCCTGGAGTTACGGACAGGCAAACATTCAGTACTTC. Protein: CAWSYGQANIQYF.

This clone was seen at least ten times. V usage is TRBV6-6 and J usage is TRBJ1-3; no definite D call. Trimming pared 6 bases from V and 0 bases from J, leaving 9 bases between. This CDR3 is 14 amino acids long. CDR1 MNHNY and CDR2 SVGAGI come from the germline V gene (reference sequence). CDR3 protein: CASSPDYSGNTIYF. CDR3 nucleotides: TGTGCCAGCAGCCCAGACTACTCTGGAAACACCATATATTTT.

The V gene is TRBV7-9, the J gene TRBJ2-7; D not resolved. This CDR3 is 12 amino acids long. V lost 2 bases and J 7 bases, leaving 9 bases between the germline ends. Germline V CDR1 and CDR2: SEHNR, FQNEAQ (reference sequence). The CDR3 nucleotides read TGTGCCAGCAGCTTAACCCAACATGAGCAGTACTTC. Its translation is CASSLTQHEQYF.

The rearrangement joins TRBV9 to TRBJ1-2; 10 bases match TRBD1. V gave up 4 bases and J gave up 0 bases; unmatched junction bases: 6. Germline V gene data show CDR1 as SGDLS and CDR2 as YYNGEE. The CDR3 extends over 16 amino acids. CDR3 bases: TGTGCCAGCAGCACCCGGGACAGGGGAGCTAACTATGGCTACACCTTC. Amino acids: CASSTRDRGANYGYTF.